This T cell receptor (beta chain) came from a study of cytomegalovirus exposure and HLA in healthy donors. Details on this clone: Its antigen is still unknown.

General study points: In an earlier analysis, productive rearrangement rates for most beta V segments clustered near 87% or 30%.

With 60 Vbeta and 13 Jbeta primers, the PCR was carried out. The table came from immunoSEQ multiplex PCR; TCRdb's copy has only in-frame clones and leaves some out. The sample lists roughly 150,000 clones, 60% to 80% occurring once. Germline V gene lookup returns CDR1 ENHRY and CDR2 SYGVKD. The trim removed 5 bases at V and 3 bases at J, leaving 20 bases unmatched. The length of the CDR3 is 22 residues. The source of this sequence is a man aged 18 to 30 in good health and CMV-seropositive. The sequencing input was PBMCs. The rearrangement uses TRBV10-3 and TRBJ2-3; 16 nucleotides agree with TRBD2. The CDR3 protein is CAISTHSGTSGRAHSSTDTQYF. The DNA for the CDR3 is TGTGCCATCAGTACACACTCTGGGACTAGCGGGAGGGCACATTCTAGTACAGATACGCAGTATTTT.